The 32 T cell receptor beta chains in this list originate from one sample, sequenced in a study of cytomegalovirus exposure and HLA in healthy donors. Both 60 Vbeta primers and 13 Jbeta primers went into the PCR. The method was immunoSEQ multiplex PCR; TCRdb's version includes in-frame clones alone and lacks a portion of them. The table counts around 140,000 clones; less than 2% lies in the top ten. Sequencing was performed on PBMCs. The receptors shown here come from a woman in her thirties or forties in good health and CMV-seronegative.

The chain links TRBV6-5 to TRBJ1-2; D is ambiguous. Germline V gene lookup returns CDR1 MNHEY and CDR2 SVGAGI. CDR3 size: 12 residues. Trimming shortened V by 0 bases and J by 6 bases, and 5 bases separated the two germline ends. The CDR3: CASSYSRDGYTF. The CDR3 DNA reads as TGTGCCAGCAGTTACTCGAGGGATGGCTACACCTTC.

The chain employs TRBV6-6 and TRBJ2-4, with D uncertain. The CDR3 consists of 13 residues. From germline, CDR1 is MNHNY and CDR2 SVGAGI (reference sequence). V was trimmed by 6 bases and J by 0 bases, leaving 6 bases between them. CDR3: CASRVLAKNIQYF. For the CDR3, the DNA is TGTGCCAGCAGAGTACTAGCCAAAAACATTCAGTACTTC.

DNA for the CDR3: TGCGCCAGCAGCTCGGGGGGGGGATCCTCCTACGAGCAGTACTTC. Amino acid sequence: CASSSGGGSSYEQYF. This chain uses TRBV5-1 with TRBJ2-7; 8 nucleotides match TRBD2. Germline V CDR1 and CDR2: SGHRS, YFSETQ. V shed 3 bases and J 0 bases; nucleotides not matched to a gene: 5. The CDR3 is made up of 15 amino acids.

The V call is TRBV5-1, the J call TRBJ1-3; 10 nucleotides match TRBD1. Germline CDR1 is SGHRS and CDR2 is YFSETQ. J lost 0 bases, V lost 4 bases, and 7 bases had no gene match. The length of the CDR3 is 17 residues. The CDR3 coding sequence is TGCGCCAGCAGCCCTCGGGACAGGGGTTACTCTGGAAACACCATATATTTT. It translates to CASSPRDRGYSGNTIYF.

The rearrangement uses TRBV5-4 and TRBJ2-3; 7 bases line up with TRBD1. The CDR3 spans 16 residues. Germline CDR1 SGHNT, CDR2 YYREEE (reference sequence). V lost 2 bases, J lost 0 bases, and 6 bases stayed unmatched. The CDR3 sequence is CASSLRQGPSTDTQYF. The DNA of the CDR3 is TGTGCCAGCAGCTTACGACAGGGACCTAGCACAGATACGCAGTATTTT.

The genes are TRBV7-9 and TRBJ2-1; D might be TRBD1 (5 bases). The CDR3 runs 17 residues. CDR1 is SEHNR and CDR2 is FQNEAQ in the germline V gene (reference sequence). The V end lost 1 base, the J end lost 4 bases, and 17 bases lay between the germline ends. The CDR3 DNA sequence: TGTGCCAGCAGCTTAGGGTTTCAGGGAACGATTTACAATGAGCAGTTCTTC. Protein sequence: CASSLGFQGTIYNEQFF.

Notes on this clone: The same CDR3 is also encoded by other DNA sequences in this sample. The chain is built from TRBV6-5 and TRBJ1-2; no firm D call. CDR1 is MNHEY, CDR2 SVGAGI, per germline. Trimming stripped 1 base from V and 5 bases from J, with 8 bases between. The CDR3 has 13 amino acids. The CDR3 bases are TGTGCCAGCAGTTACTACAGAGTTTATGGCTACACCTTC. It specifies CASSYYRVYGYTF.

The chain joins TRBV6-1 to TRBJ2-7; 9 bases match TRBD2. Germline loops: CDR1 MNHNS, CDR2 SASEGT. The CDR3 has 15 amino acids. The ends lost 0 bases at V and 3 bases at J; junction bases unmatched: 3. In DNA form, the CDR3 reads TGTGCCAGCAGTGAAGCGCCTAGCGGGATCTACGAGCAGTACGTC. It translates to CASSEAPSGIYEQYV.

The V and J genes are TRBV19 and TRBJ1-2, with 7 bases lining up with TRBD1. V was pared by 4 bases and J by 5 bases, with 7 bases of the junction left unmatched. CDR1 and CDR2 from the germline V gene are LNHDA and SQIVND (reference sequence). The CDR3 spans 14 residues. The CDR3 sequence is CASSTPTGLYGYTF. The CDR3 nucleotides are TGTGCCAGTAGTACACCGACAGGGCTGTATGGCTACACCTTC.

The V and J genes are TRBV7-9 and TRBJ2-5, with a weak D call TRBD2 (6 bases). V lost 1 base, J lost 0 bases, and 9 bases lay in between. Germline-derived CDR1 and CDR2 are SEHNR and FQNEAQ (reference sequence). This CDR3 has 15 residues. CDR3 bases: TGTGCCAGCAGCTTAGTAAGGAGGGACCAAGAGACCCAGTACTTC. It specifies CASSLVRRDQETQYF.

The gene calls are TRBV7-2 and TRBJ1-6; unclear D gene. From germline, CDR1 is SGHTA and CDR2 FQGNSA. V lost 5 bases and J lost 0, with 14 bases in between. This CDR3 has 17 residues. CDR3 coding DNA: TGTGCCAGCAGCCCATACACAGAGAGCTCCTATAATTCACCCCTCCACTTT. It is translated as CASSPYTESSYNSPLHF.

The chain combines TRBV19 with TRBJ2-1, with 7 bases aligning to TRBD1. CDR1 LNHDA and CDR2 SQIVND come from the germline V gene (reference sequence). The V segment lost 5 bases and the J segment 8 bases; nucleotides outside the gene matches: 6. The CDR3 is made up of 13 amino acids. The chain's CDR3 is CASSSRQGDEQFF. CDR3 DNA: TGTGCCAGTAGTTCAAGACAGGGCGATGAGCAGTTCTTC.

The chain combines TRBV5-1 with TRBJ2-5; 8 nucleotides agree with TRBD2. The junction had 11 bases not matched to a gene; V was cut back by 0 bases and J by 4 bases. Germline V gene sequence: CDR1 SGHRS, CDR2 YFSETQ. The CDR3 sequence is 17 residues long. The CDR3 bases are TGCGCCAGCAGCTTGGTCACGGGGGGGCCGGGGAGAGAGACCCAGTACTTC. Translation gives CASSLVTGGPGRETQYF.

The CDR3, as DNA: TGTGCCAGTAGTCTCTCGACCGGGACAGGGGGTTCTTCACCCCTCCACTTT. Amino acids: CASSLSTGTGGSSPLHF. The chain couples TRBV19 to TRBJ1-6, with 11 bases lining up with TRBD1. Trimming cost V 5 bases and J 9 bases; bases outside gene matches: 12. The CDR3 loop spans 17 amino acids. Germline V lookup: CDR1 LNHDA, CDR2 SQIVND (reference sequence). Together with reference TRBV19 and TRBJ1-6, the CDR3 gives the full variable domain: DGGITQSPKYLFRKEGQNVTLSCEQNLNHDAMYWYRQDPGQGLRLIYYSQIVNDFQKGDIAEGYSVSREKKESFPLTVTSAQKNPTAFYLCASSLSTGTGGSSPLHFGNGTRLTVT.

The rearrangement joins TRBV27 to TRBJ1-4, with a possible D match to TRBD1 (6 bases). The CDR3 sequence is 15 residues long. V was clipped by 3 bases and J by 5 bases, with 13 bases between them. CDR1 and CDR2 (germline): MNHEY, SMNVEV (reference sequence). The CDR3 nucleotides are TGTGCCAGCAGTTTCCGGGGGGGCCGAAATGAAAAACTGTTTTTT. Encoded protein: CASSFRGGRNEKLFF.

CDR3 sequence reads: CASSERQGVEKLFF. CDR3 DNA: TGTGCCAGCAGCGAACGACAGGGGGTCGAAAAACTGTTTTTT. J is TRBJ1-4 and V is TRBV7-2; 9 nucleotides match TRBD1. This CDR3 has 14 amino acids. After removal of 5 bases from V and 8 bases from J, the junction contained 6 bases not matched to a gene. The germline V gene encodes CDR1 SGHTA and CDR2 FQGNSA. Supplemented by reference TRBV7-2 and TRBJ1-4, the full variable domain reads GAGVSQSPSNKVTEKGKDVELRCDPISGHTALYWYRQSLGQGLEFLIYFQGNSAPDKSGLPSDRFSAERTGGSVSTLTIQRTQQEDSAVYLCASSERQGVEKLFFGSGTQLSVL.

This sequence joins TRBV18 and TRBJ1-3; weak D call: TRBD1 (5 bases). Germline V gene sequence: CDR1 KGHSH, CDR2 LQKENI. Between the trimmed V and J ends, which lost 4 bases and 0 bases, there was a span of 16 bases. The CDR3 runs 17 residues. The CDR3 nucleotides read TGTGCCAGCTCACTCTCGACAGTATCTGTCTCTGGAAACACCATATATTTT. Its protein product is CASSLSTVSVSGNTIYF. The full variable domain, completed using reference TRBV18 and TRBJ1-3, is NAGVMQNPRHLVRRRGQEARLRCSPMKGHSHVYWYRQLPEEGLKFMVYLQKENIIDESGMPKERFSAEFPKEGPSILRIQQVVRGDSAAYFCASSLSTVSVSGNTIYFGEGSWLTVV.

V gene TRBV5-1 combines with J gene TRBJ1-4; no clear D gene. Trimming cost V 1 base and J 5 bases, with 9 bases left between them. In germline, CDR1 is SGHRS, CDR2 YFSETQ. This CDR3 has 14 residues. The DNA of the CDR3 is TGCGCCAGCAGCTTGACGACATCGAATGAAAAACTGTTTTTT. Protein: CASSLTTSNEKLFF.

The V gene is TRBV11-2, the J gene TRBJ2-5; TRBD2 matches at 7 bases. The trim removed 0 bases at V and 4 bases at J, leaving 5 bases unmatched. The CDR3 has 15 residues. CDR1 and CDR2 (germline): SGHAT, FQNNGV. The CDR3 nucleotides read TGTGCCAGCAGCTTAGATGCAGGGAGGGGAGAGACCCAGTACTTC. It is translated as CASSLDAGRGETQYF.

Comments on this clone: A read error is likely, as this CDR3 ends without the conserved phenylalanine or tryptophan. The chain joins TRBV6-5 to TRBJ1-1; no reliable D call. V lost 7 bases, J lost 1 base, and 7 bases lay in between. Germline V CDR1 and CDR2: MNHEY, SVGAGI. CDR3 length equals 12 residues. CDR3 residues: CASTRGNTEAFL. The CDR3 DNA reads TGTGCCAGCACCCGGGGGAACACTGAAGCTTTCCTT.

The chain has TRBV12-5 and TRBJ2-7; 7 nucleotides line up with TRBD1. Per the germline V gene, CDR1 is LGHNT and CDR2 is FRNRAP. The CDR3 covers 17 residues. V lost 5 bases, J lost 3 bases, and 16 bases stayed unmatched. CDR3 region: CASGPPPGQSIIYEQYF. Written as DNA, the CDR3 is TGTGCTAGTGGTCCCCCCCCGGGACAGAGCATCATCTACGAGCAGTACTTC.

V gene TRBV6-5 combines with J gene TRBJ1-2; D gene uncertain. Between the trimmed V and J ends, which lost 8 bases and 6 bases, there was a span of 16 bases. The CDR3 contains 13 residues. Germline lookup yields CDR1 MNHEY and CDR2 SVGAGI. This CDR3 is CASVSGGSHGYTF. The CDR3 nucleotides read TGTGCCAGCGTCTCCGGCGGGTCTCATGGCTACACCTTC.

The CDR3 protein is CASSKLTTTNEKLFF. CDR3 in DNA: TGTGCCAGCAGTAAACTTACCACAACTAATGAAAAACTGTTTTTT. This chain joins TRBV6-5 and TRBJ1-4; D is undetermined. The germline V gene encodes CDR1 MNHEY and CDR2 SVGAGI. V lost 5 bases, J lost 0 bases, and 10 bases lay in between. CDR3 length: 15 amino acids.

The CDR3 protein is CASSLIGTGSLHF. The CDR3 DNA reads as TGTGCCAGCAGTTTAATAGGGACAGGATCCCTCCACTTT. The rearrangement uses TRBV28 and TRBJ1-6; 8 bases agree with TRBD1. With 2 bases clipped from V and 14 bases from J, the junction kept 5 bases outside the gene matches. This CDR3 has 13 residues. Germline V lookup: CDR1 MDHEN, CDR2 SYDVKM.

The chain links TRBV28 to TRBJ2-3; 7 nucleotides match TRBD2. CDR3 length: 16 amino acids. V gave up 2 bases and J gave up 3 bases; unmatched junction bases: 8. Germline CDR1 MDHEN, CDR2 SYDVKM. DNA for the CDR3: TGTGCCAGCAGTTTAAGCGGGACCGGCAAAACAGATACGCAGTATTTT. As protein: CASSLSGTGKTDTQYF.

V and J are TRBV2 and TRBJ2-1; 8 bases match TRBD2. Germline lookup yields CDR1 SNHLY and CDR2 FYNNEI. V lost 3 bases and J lost 6; bases outside the gene matches: 7. CDR3 length: 15 amino acids. CDR3 DNA sequence: TGTGCCAGCAGTGATCCGGAGGCGGGGGGCAATGAGCAGTTCTTC. Its translation is CASSDPEAGGNEQFF.

The V call is TRBV2, the J call TRBJ1-1, with TRBD1 identical over 10 bases. Germline loops: CDR1 SNHLY, CDR2 FYNNEI. The CDR3 runs to 15 residues. V trimming: 7 bases; J trimming: 4 bases; junction bases outside the gene matches: 9. The CDR3 sequence is CASNRRQGAVTEAFF. The DNA for the CDR3 is TGTGCCAGCAACCGAAGACAGGGGGCGGTCACTGAAGCTTTCTTT.

V is TRBV11-3 and J is TRBJ2-5, with TRBD2 matching 14 bases. Germline V gene sequence: CDR1 SGHNT, CDR2 YENEEA. V shed 5 bases, J shed 2 bases, and the junction held 7 bases outside the gene matches. The CDR3 spans 17 residues. The CDR3 DNA sequence: TGTGCCAGCAGCCCAGGGACTAGCGGGAGCTTTCAAGAGACCCAGTACTTC. Its translation: CASSPGTSGSFQETQYF.

The chain couples TRBV11-2 to TRBJ1-4; TRBD1 might be the D (5 bases). Trimming removed 0 bases at V and 7 bases at J, with 15 bases between. Germline V gene data show CDR1 as SGHAT and CDR2 as FQNNGV. The CDR3 spans 16 residues. The CDR3 sequence is CASSLDPLREGEKLFF. The CDR3 DNA follows: TGTGCCAGCAGCTTAGATCCTCTCAGGGAGGGTGAAAAACTGTTTTTT.

The J gene is TRBJ2-5, the V gene TRBV5-1; the match to TRBD2 covers 10 bases. The germline V gene encodes CDR1 SGHRS and CDR2 YFSETQ. The V segment lost 2 bases and the J segment 4 bases; nucleotides outside the gene matches: 11. The length of the CDR3 is 17 residues. The CDR3 region has the DNA TGCGCCAGCAGCTTTGGGATAGCGGGGGGTGTTCGAGAGACCCAGTACTTC. This encodes CASSFGIAGGVRETQYF.

The V and J genes are TRBV4-1 and TRBJ2-2; TRBD1 matches at 12 bases. CDR3 size: 19 residues. Germline V gene sequence: CDR1 MGHRA, CDR2 YSYEKL. Trimming at V came to 0 bases and at J to 6 bases, leaving 11 bases not matched to a gene. The CDR3 region is CASSQDSPTGTGGPGELFF. CDR3 DNA sequence: TGCGCCAGCAGCCAAGATAGCCCTACCGGGACAGGGGGCCCCGGGGAGCTGTTTTTT.

This chain's CDR3 is CASRPSAGRIRGYTF. The CDR3 DNA reads TGTGCCAGCAGGCCCTCTGCGGGGCGGATCCGTGGCTACACCTTC. This chain uses TRBV28 with TRBJ1-2, with a possible D match to TRBD1 (5 bases). Germline V CDR1 and CDR2: MDHEN, SYDVKM. Between the trimmed V and J ends, which lost 6 bases and 7 bases, there was a span of 21 bases. The CDR3 has 15 residues.